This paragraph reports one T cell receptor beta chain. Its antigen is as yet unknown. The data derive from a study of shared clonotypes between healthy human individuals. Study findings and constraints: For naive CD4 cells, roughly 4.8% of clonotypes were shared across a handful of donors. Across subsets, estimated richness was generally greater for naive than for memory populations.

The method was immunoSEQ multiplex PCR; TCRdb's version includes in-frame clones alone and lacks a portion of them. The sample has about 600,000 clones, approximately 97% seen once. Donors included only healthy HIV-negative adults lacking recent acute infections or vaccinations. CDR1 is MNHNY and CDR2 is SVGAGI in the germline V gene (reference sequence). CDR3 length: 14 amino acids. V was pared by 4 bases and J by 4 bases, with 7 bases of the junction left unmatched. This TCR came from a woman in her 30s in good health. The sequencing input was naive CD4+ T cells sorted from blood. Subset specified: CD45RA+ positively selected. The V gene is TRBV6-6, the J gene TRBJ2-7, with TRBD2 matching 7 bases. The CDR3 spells CASSSGTTHYEQYF. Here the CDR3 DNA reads TGTGCCAGCAGTTCCGGGACTACCCATTACGAGCAGTACTTC.